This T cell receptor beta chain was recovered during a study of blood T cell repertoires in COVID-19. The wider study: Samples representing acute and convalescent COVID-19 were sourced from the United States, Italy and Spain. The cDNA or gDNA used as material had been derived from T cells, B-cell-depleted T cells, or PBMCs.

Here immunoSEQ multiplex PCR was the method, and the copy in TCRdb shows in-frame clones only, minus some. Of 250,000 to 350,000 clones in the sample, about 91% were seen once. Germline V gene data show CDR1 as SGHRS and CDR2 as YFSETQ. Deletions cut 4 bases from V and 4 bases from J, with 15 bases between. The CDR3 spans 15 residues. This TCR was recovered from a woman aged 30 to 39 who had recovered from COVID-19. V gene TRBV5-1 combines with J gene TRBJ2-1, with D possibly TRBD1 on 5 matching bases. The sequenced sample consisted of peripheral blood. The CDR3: CASSASGQFYNEQFF. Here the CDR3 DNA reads TGCGCCAGCAGCGCTTCAGGGCAGTTTTACAATGAGCAGTTCTTC.